The clone carrying this T cell receptor beta chain was seen only a few times. CDR1 is SGDLS and CDR2 is YYNGEE in the germline V gene. V was pared by 0 bases and J by 3 bases, with 7 bases between. CDR3 size: 14 residues. The sample originates from a study of blood T cell repertoires in COVID-19. For the study at large: Spain, Italy and the United States supplied samples that represented acute and convalescent COVID-19. Sources were T cells, B-cell-depleted T cells, or PBMCs; the material itself was cDNA or gDNA.

Assay: immunoSEQ multiplex PCR; the TCRdb copy retains only in-frame clones and omits some. The table lists over 50,000 clones, over 80% of them singletons. This chain joins TRBV9 and TRBJ1-5; D perhaps matches TRBD1 (5 bases). The sequenced material came from peripheral blood. The clonotype comes from a man between 65 and 85 years old with acute or convalescent COVID-19. CDR3 residues: CASSVGGSNQPQHF. The CDR3 bases are TGTGCCAGCAGCGTAGGGGGCTCCAATCAGCCCCAGCATTTT. Supplemented by reference TRBV9 and TRBJ1-5, the full variable domain reads DSGVTQTPKHLITATGQRVTLRCSPRSGDLSVYWYQQSLDQGLQFLIQYYNGEERAKGNILERFSAQQFPDLHSELNLSSLELGDSALYFCASSVGGSNQPQHFGDGTRLSIL.